This entry lists 11 T cell receptor beta chains sequenced from one sample in a study of cytomegalovirus exposure and HLA in healthy donors. The primer mix had 60 Vbeta and 13 Jbeta primers. Sequencing was performed with immunoSEQ multiplex PCR; in TCRdb, only in-frame clones are kept and a portion is missing. The profile shows over 75,000 clones, about a tenth of them singletons. The sample was PBMCs. All receptors come from a man aged 50 to 60 in good health and CMV-seropositive.

This sequence joins TRBV9 and TRBJ2-7; weak D call: TRBD2 (5 bases). Deletions cut 0 bases from V and 0 bases from J, with 10 bases between. The germline V gene encodes CDR1 SGDLS and CDR2 YYNGEE. CDR3 length equals 15 residues. This CDR3 is CASSVDSASSYEQYF. In DNA, the CDR3 is TGTGCCAGCAGCGTAGATAGCGCATCCTCCTACGAGCAGTACTTC.

This clone was found a few times. The chain combines TRBV4-3 with TRBJ2-1; D is possibly TRBD1 (5 bases). The CDR3 has 13 amino acids. Germline lookup yields CDR1 LGHNA and CDR2 YSLEER. The V gene lost 0 bases and the J gene lost 5 bases, with 5 bases spanning the gap. CDR3 nucleotide sequence: TGCGCCAGCAGCCAAGAGGGGCACAATGAGCAGTTCTTC. Translation gives CASSQEGHNEQFF.

This clone was found a few times. The rearrangement joins TRBV6-6 to TRBJ2-7; TRBD1 aligns across 9 bases. J lost 4 bases, V lost 7 bases, and 8 bases had no gene match. The CDR3 spans 14 residues. From germline, CDR1 is MNHNY and CDR2 SVGAGI (reference sequence). The CDR3 DNA reads TGTGCCAGCACTCATACGGGACAGGGATACGAGCAGTACTTC. Encoded protein: CASTHTGQGYEQYF.

V is TRBV30 and J is TRBJ2-3; 9 bases are a match to TRBD2. In germline, CDR1 is GTSNPN, CDR2 SVGIG (reference sequence). V lost 4 bases and J lost 6; bases outside the gene matches: 5. The CDR3 consists of 13 residues. CDR3 nucleotide sequence: TGTGCCTGGATAAGGCGGGAGGGGGATACGCAGTATTTT. The encoded protein is CAWIRREGDTQYF.

The chain joins TRBV28 to TRBJ2-1, with TRBD2 matching 11 bases. Trimming removed 2 bases from V and 8 bases from J; junction bases left unmatched: 8. CDR3 length equals 16 residues. Germline assignment: CDR1 MDHEN and CDR2 SYDVKM. CDR3 nucleotide sequence: TGTGCCAGCAGTTTAGATCTAGCGGGAGGTGCAGATGAGCAGTTCTTC. Its translation: CASSLDLAGGADEQFF.

The gene calls are TRBV5-1 and TRBJ2-1; 7 bases are a match to TRBD1. The ends lost 3 bases at V and 5 bases at J; junction bases unmatched: 8. Germline-derived CDR1 and CDR2 are SGHRS and YFSETQ. CDR3 length: 15 amino acids. DNA for the CDR3: TGCGCCAGCAGCTGGGGGCCGGGACAGCACAATGAGCAGTTCTTC. Translated: CASSWGPGQHNEQFF.

This chain uses TRBV30 with TRBJ1-5; the D gene is possibly TRBD1 (6 bases). The V end was cut by 2 bases, the J end by 2 bases, with 10 bases between. CDR3 size: 14 residues. Germline V gene sequence: CDR1 GTSNPN, CDR2 SVGIG (reference sequence). This chain's CDR3 is CAWSLSGGNQPQHF. The DNA of the CDR3 is TGTGCCTGGAGTCTGTCAGGGGGCAATCAGCCCCAGCATTTT.

The V gene is TRBV5-1, the J gene TRBJ2-5; 7 bases are a match to TRBD1. J gave up 4 bases and V 3 bases, and 9 bases lay outside the gene matches. The CDR3 spans 15 residues. Germline V gene sequence: CDR1 SGHRS, CDR2 YFSETQ. The CDR3 DNA reads as TGCGCCAGCAGCTCCAAAGACAGGGTGGGAGAGACCCAGTACTTC. Translating it yields CASSSKDRVGETQYF.

This clone turned up a few times. The rearrangement uses TRBV19 and TRBJ2-7; 7 bases fit TRBD2. The CDR3 length is 13 residues. Germline values: CDR1 LNHDA, CDR2 SQIVND (reference sequence). With 10 bases clipped from V and 3 bases from J, the junction kept 9 bases outside the gene matches. CDR3: CATRGRANYEQYF. CDR3 sequence (DNA): TGTGCCACGAGAGGGAGGGCCAACTACGAGCAGTACTTC.

A few counts support this clone. This chain joins TRBV7-8 and TRBJ1-1, with D maybe TRBD1 (5 bases). This CDR3 has 16 residues. Germline V gene lookup returns CDR1 SGHVS and CDR2 FQNEAQ. V dropped 1 base and J dropped 0 bases, with 12 bases sitting between them. The DNA of the CDR3 is TGTGCCAGCAGCTTAGGCAGGGTGCCGATGAACACTGAAGCTTTCTTT. As protein: CASSLGRVPMNTEAFF.

This clone was counted a few times. This sequence joins TRBV9 and TRBJ1-4; tentative D call: TRBD1 (5 bases). The CDR3 has 15 residues. Trimming pared 0 bases from V and 6 bases from J, leaving 12 bases between. Germline lookup yields CDR1 SGDLS and CDR2 YYNGEE. Written as DNA, the CDR3 is TGTGCCAGCAGCGTAGAAGGGGCAGTAGATGAAAAACTGTTTTTT. Translated: CASSVEGAVDEKLFF.